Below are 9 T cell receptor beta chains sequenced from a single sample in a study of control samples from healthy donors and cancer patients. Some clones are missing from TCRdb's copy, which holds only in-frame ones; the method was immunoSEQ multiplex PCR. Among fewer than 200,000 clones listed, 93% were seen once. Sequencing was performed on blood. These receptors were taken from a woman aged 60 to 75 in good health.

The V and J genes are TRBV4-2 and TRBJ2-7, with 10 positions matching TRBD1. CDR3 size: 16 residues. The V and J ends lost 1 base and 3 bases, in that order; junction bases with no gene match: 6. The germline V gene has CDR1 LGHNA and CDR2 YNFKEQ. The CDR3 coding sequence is TGTGCCAGCAGCCAAGTTTCTGGACAGGGGGACTACGAGCAGTACTTC. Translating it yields CASSQVSGQGDYEQYF.

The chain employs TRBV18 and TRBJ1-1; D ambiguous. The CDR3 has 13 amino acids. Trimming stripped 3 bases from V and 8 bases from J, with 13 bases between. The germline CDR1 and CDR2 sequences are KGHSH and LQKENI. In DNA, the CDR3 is TGTGCCAGCTCACCCGGACCGTCTGTGGAAGCTTTCTTT. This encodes CASSPGPSVEAFF.

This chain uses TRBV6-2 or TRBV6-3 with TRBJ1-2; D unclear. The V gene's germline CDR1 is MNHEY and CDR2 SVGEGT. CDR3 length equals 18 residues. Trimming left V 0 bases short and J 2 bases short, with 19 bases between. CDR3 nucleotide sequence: TGTGCCAGCAGTTACTCGGCTCAAAGGGCTGCCTTCAACTATGGCTACACCTTC. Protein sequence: CASSYSAQRAAFNYGYTF.

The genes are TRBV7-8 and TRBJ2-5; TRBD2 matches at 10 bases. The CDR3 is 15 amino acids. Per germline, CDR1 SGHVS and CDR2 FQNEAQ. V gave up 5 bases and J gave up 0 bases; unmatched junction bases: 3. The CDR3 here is CASSGSGGNQETQYF. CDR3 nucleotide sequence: TGTGCCAGCAGCGGTAGCGGGGGGAACCAAGAGACCCAGTACTTC.

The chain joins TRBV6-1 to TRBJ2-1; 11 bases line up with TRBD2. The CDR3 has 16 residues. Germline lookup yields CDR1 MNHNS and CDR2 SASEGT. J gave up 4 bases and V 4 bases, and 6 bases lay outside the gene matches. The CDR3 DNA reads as TGTGCCAGCAGTGCTGGCCTAGCGGGGGGTTACAATGAGCAGTTCTTC. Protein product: CASSAGLAGGYNEQFF.

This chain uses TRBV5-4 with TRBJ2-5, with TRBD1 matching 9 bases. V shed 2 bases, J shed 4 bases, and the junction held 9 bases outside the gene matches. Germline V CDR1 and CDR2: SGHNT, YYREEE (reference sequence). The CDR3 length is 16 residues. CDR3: CASSLQGAVTTETQYF. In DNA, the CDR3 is TGTGCCAGCAGCTTACAGGGGGCAGTAACTACAGAGACCCAGTACTTC.

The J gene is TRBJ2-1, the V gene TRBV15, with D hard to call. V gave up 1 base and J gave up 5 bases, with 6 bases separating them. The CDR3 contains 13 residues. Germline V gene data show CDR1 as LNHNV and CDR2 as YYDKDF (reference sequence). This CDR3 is CATSRVRDNEQFF. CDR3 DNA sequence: TGTGCCACCAGCAGAGTCCGAGACAATGAGCAGTTCTTC.

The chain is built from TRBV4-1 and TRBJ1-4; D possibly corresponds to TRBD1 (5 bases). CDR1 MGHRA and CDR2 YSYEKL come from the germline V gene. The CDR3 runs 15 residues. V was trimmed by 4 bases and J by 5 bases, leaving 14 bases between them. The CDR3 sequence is CASSRTGTGNEKLFF. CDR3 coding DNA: TGCGCCAGCAGCCGTACCGGGACGGGGAATGAAAAACTGTTTTTT.

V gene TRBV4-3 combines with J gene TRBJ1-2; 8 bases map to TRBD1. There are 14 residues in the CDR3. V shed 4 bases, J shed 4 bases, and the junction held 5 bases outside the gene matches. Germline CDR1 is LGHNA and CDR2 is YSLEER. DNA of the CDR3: TGCGCCAGCAGCCCAACAGGGGGAGGCTATGGCTACACCTTC. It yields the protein CASSPTGGGYGYTF.